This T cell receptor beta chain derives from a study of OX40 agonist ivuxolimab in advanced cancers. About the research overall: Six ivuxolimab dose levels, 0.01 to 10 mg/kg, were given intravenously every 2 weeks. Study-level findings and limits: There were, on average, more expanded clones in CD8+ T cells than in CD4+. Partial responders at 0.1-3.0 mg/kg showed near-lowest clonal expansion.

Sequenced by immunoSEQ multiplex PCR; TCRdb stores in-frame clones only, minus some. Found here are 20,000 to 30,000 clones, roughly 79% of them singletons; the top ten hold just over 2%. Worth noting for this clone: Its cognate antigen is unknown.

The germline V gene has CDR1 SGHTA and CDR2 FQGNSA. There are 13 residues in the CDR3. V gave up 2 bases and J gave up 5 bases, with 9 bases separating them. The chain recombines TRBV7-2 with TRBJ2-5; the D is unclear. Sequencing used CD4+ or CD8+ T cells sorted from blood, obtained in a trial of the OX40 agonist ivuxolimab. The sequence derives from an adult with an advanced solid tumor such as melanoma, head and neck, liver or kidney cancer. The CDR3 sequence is CASSLTRRETQYF. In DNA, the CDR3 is TGTGCCAGCAGCTTAACCCGCCGGGAGACCCAGTACTTC.